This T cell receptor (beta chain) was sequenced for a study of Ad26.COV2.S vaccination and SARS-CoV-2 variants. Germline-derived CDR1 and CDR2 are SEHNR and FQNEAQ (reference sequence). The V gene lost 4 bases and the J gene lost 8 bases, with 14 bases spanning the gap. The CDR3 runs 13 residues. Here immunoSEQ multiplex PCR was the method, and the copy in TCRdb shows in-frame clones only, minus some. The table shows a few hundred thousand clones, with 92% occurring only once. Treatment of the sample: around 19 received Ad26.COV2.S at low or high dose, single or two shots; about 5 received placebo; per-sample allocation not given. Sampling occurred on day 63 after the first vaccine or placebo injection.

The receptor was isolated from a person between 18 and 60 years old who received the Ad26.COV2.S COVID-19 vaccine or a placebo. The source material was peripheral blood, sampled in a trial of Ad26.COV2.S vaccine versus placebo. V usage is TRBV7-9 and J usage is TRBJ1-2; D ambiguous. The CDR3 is CASSSPMGSGYTF. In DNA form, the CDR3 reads TGTGCCAGCAGCTCCCCGATGGGCAGCGGCTACACCTTC.